These T cell receptor beta chains were read from a single sample in a study of blood T cell repertoires in COVID-19. Measured with immunoSEQ multiplex PCR; TCRdb has only the in-frame clones, and not every one. The table lists a few hundred thousand clones, more than 75% of them singletons. Material for sequencing was PBMCs or T cells enriched from blood (not recorded which). All receptors derive from a woman aged 25-40 years who had recovered from COVID-19. Both conserved end residues are part of each CDR3. D genes are given only for firm matches. Rows give clone size only sometimes, using once, few, many, or a class for an expanded clone.

D: .; V: TRBV5-6; size: .; J: TRBJ2-3; CDR3: CASSFGSTDTQYF; DNA: TGTGCCAGCAGCTTCGGGAGCACAGATACGCAGTATTTT
D: .; V: TRBV28; size: .; J: TRBJ2-2; CDR3: CASSLGGGNTGELFF; DNA: TGTGCCAGCAGTTTAGGGGGAGGGAACACCGGGGAGCTGTTTTTT
D: .; V: TRBV11-2; size: .; J: TRBJ1-2; CDR3: CASSTGTHGYTF; DNA: TGTGCCAGCAGCACCGGGACACATGGCTACACCTTC
D: TRBD1; V: TRBV2; size: .; J: TRBJ2-2; CDR3: CASSEGQGFAELFF; DNA: TGTGCCAGCAGTGAGGGACAGGGTTTCGCGGAGCTGTTTTTT
D: TRBD1; V: TRBV28; size: .; J: TRBJ1-3; CDR3: CASSPPGTGVSIYF; DNA: TGTGCCAGCAGTCCGCCCGGGACAGGGGTGTCCATATATTTT
D: .; V: TRBV28; size: .; J: TRBJ2-3; CDR3: CASRRTGTDTQYF; DNA: TGTGCCAGCAGAAGGACAGGCACAGATACGCAGTATTTT
D: .; V: TRBV28; size: .; J: TRBJ2-1; CDR3: CASSFPQGHEQFF; DNA: TGTGCCAGCAGTTTCCCCCAGGGCCATGAGCAGTTCTTC
D: .; V: TRBV19; size: .; J: TRBJ1-3; CDR3: CASSIRTQGLSGNTIYF; DNA: TGTGCCAGTAGTATACGTACCCAGGGGCTCTCTGGAAACACCATATATTTT
D: TRBD2; V: TRBV29-1; size: few; J: TRBJ2-3; CDR3: CSVAGPSGGTDTQYF; DNA: TGCAGCGTAGCGGGGCCTAGCGGGGGGACAGATACGCAGTATTTT
D: TRBD1; V: TRBV6-5; size: few; J: TRBJ1-3; CDR3: CASSTGRGLGNTIYF; DNA: TGTGCCAGCAGTACAGGCAGGGGGCTTGGAAACACCATATATTTT
D: .; V: TRBV25-1; size: .; J: TRBJ1-4; CDR3: CASSDPVRYGEKLFF; DNA: TGTGCCAGCAGTGACCCCGTGAGGTACGGTGAAAAACTGTTTTTT
D: .; V: TRBV19; size: .; J: TRBJ1-2; CDR3: CASSPADTIYGYTF; DNA: TGTGCCAGTAGTCCCGCGGACACAATCTATGGCTACACCTTC
D: TRBD2; V: TRBV10-3; size: .; J: TRBJ2-3; CDR3: CAIRGLAGGDTQYF; DNA: TGTGCCATCAGGGGACTAGCGGGAGGGGATACGCAGTATTTT
D: .; V: TRBV2; size: .; J: TRBJ1-1; CDR3: CASSEGSQGETEAFF; DNA: TGTGCCAGCAGTGAAGGGTCTCAAGGGGAAACTGAAGCTTTCTTT
D: .; V: TRBV11-2; size: .; J: TRBJ2-7; CDR3: CASSRAAGEQYF; DNA: TGTGCCAGCAGCAGGGCCGCGGGGGAGCAGTACTTC
D: .; V: TRBV15; size: .; J: TRBJ1-5; CDR3: CATSRDQLSFQPQHF; DNA: TGTGCCACCAGCAGAGATCAGTTATCGTTTCAGCCCCAGCATTTT
D: TRBD2; V: TRBV27; size: .; J: TRBJ2-3; CDR3: CASGQSNGLAGMTDTQYF; DNA: TGTGCCAGCGGACAATCAAACGGACTAGCGGGGATGACAGATACGCAGTATTTT
D: .; V: TRBV30; size: .; J: TRBJ1-1; CDR3: CAWSVHGSNTEAFF; DNA: TGTGCCTGGAGTGTACACGGGTCGAACACTGAAGCTTTCTTT
D: .; V: TRBV2; size: .; J: TRBJ1-4; CDR3: CASRPDTSTNEKLFF; DNA: TGTGCCAGCAGACCCGACACTTCAACTAATGAAAAACTGTTTTTT
D: TRBD2; V: TRBV6-4; size: few; J: TRBJ2-7; CDR3: CASSGRGRLATVYEQYF; DNA: TGTGCCAGCAGCGGAAGGGGACGACTAGCCACGGTATACGAGCAGTACTTC
D: .; V: TRBV3-1/TRBV3-2; size: .; J: TRBJ1-3; CDR3: CASSRTVSGNTIYF; DNA: TGTGCCAGCAGTCGGACAGTCTCTGGAAACACCATATATTTT
D: .; V: TRBV7-9; size: .; J: TRBJ1-1; CDR3: CASSFKQGTEAFF; DNA: TGTGCCAGCAGCTTCAAACAGGGCACTGAAGCTTTCTTT
D: .; V: TRBV7-8; size: .; J: TRBJ2-3; CDR3: CASSSSAGTDTQYF; DNA: TGTGCCAGCAGCTCCTCCGCGGGCACAGATACGCAGTATTTT
D: TRBD1; V: TRBV9; size: .; J: TRBJ2-7; CDR3: CASSPGTASYEQYF; DNA: TGTGCCAGCAGCCCAGGGACAGCCTCCTACGAGCAGTACTTC
D: TRBD2; V: TRBV5-6; size: .; J: TRBJ2-7; CDR3: CASSTRTRNYEQYF; DNA: TGTGCCAGCAGCACCCGGACTAGAAACTACGAGCAGTACTTC
D: .; V: TRBV16; size: .; J: TRBJ1-1; CDR3: CASSHPGDGQTEAFF; DNA: TGTGCCAGCAGCCACCCGGGGGACGGGCAAACTGAAGCTTTCTTT
D: TRBD1; V: TRBV18; size: .; J: TRBJ2-7; CDR3: CASSPAGDRGYEQYF; DNA: TGTGCCAGCTCACCGGCGGGGGACAGGGGCTACGAGCAGTACTTC
D: .; V: TRBV20-1; size: .; J: TRBJ2-5; CDR3: CSASSRGETQYF; DNA: TGCAGTGCTAGTAGCAGGGGAGAGACCCAGTACTTC
D: .; V: TRBV3-1/TRBV3-2; size: .; J: TRBJ1-5; CDR3: CASSQGGRGTNQPQHF; DNA: TGTGCCAGCAGCCAGGGGGGGAGAGGTACCAATCAGCCCCAGCATTTT
D: TRBD2; V: TRBV3-1/TRBV3-2; size: .; J: TRBJ2-3; CDR3: CASSQLGGTHPQNTQYF; DNA: TGTGCCAGCAGCCAGCTCGGGGGGACTCACCCCCAAAATACGCAGTATTTT
D: TRBD2; V: TRBV9; size: .; J: TRBJ2-7; CDR3: CASSPPRAGGSYEQYF; DNA: TGTGCCAGCAGCCCACCCAGGGCGGGGGGCTCCTACGAGCAGTACTTC
D: .; V: TRBV5-6; size: .; J: TRBJ2-5; CDR3: CASSLVGTPGETQYF; DNA: TGTGCCAGCAGCTTGGTTGGGACTCCCGGGGAGACCCAGTACTTC
D: .; V: TRBV28; size: .; J: TRBJ1-2; CDR3: CASSLGRGGYTF; DNA: TGTGCCAGCAGTCTGGGGCGAGGTGGCTACACCTTC
D: TRBD2; V: TRBV3-1/TRBV3-2; size: .; J: TRBJ2-1; CDR3: CASRSSGNNEQFF; DNA: TGTGCCAGCAGGTCTAGCGGGAACAATGAGCAGTTCTTC
D: TRBD1; V: TRBV28; size: .; J: TRBJ1-3; CDR3: CASSTFRDRGSGNTIYF; DNA: TGTGCCAGCAGTACATTCCGGGACAGGGGGTCTGGAAACACCATATATTTT
D: TRBD1; V: TRBV4-2; size: .; J: TRBJ1-4; CDR3: CASSQATGTGVLKRDEKLFF; DNA: TGTGCCAGCAGCCAAGCAACAGGGACAGGGGTCCTCAAACGGGATGAAAAACTGTTTTTT
D: .; V: TRBV5-6; size: .; J: TRBJ1-6; CDR3: CASSLETGTNSPLHF; DNA: TGTGCCAGCAGCTTGGAAACAGGCACAAATTCACCCCTCCACTTT
D: .; V: TRBV10-2; size: .; J: TRBJ2-2; CDR3: CASSALATGELFF; DNA: TGCGCCAGCAGTGCCCTAGCGACCGGGGAGCTGTTTTTT
D: .; V: TRBV6-5; size: once; J: TRBJ2-7; CDR3: CASRPGHRYEQYF; DNA: TGTGCCAGCAGGCCAGGACACCGCTACGAGCAGTACTTC
D: TRBD1; V: TRBV28; size: .; J: TRBJ2-4; CDR3: CASSRTGLAKNIQYF; DNA: TGTGCCAGCAGTCGGACAGGGCTAGCCAAAAACATTCAGTACTTC
D: .; V: TRBV5-1; size: .; J: TRBJ2-5; CDR3: CASSAGRNQETQYF; DNA: TGCGCCAGCAGCGCGGGACGGAACCAAGAGACCCAGTACTTC
D: TRBD1; V: TRBV7-9; size: .; J: TRBJ2-5; CDR3: CASSPTGQVRKTQYF; DNA: TGTGCCAGCAGCCCCACGGGACAGGTGAGGAAGACCCAGTACTTC
D: TRBD1; V: TRBV7-8; size: .; J: TRBJ2-7; CDR3: CASSPPRDRAYEQYF; DNA: TGTGCCAGCAGCCCACCTAGGGACAGGGCCTACGAGCAGTACTTC
D: TRBD1; V: TRBV5-1; size: .; J: TRBJ1-1; CDR3: CASSSGQGLNTEAFF; DNA: TGCGCCAGCAGCTCCGGACAGGGGCTGAACACTGAAGCTTTCTTT
D: TRBD1; V: TRBV15; size: .; J: TRBJ2-3; CDR3: CATSRDLGQGTDTQYF; DNA: TGTGCCACCAGCAGAGATTTGGGACAGGGGACAGATACGCAGTATTTT
D: TRBD1; V: TRBV11-2; size: .; J: TRBJ1-2; CDR3: CASSPGGRGLSYGYTF; DNA: TGTGCCAGCAGCCCGGGCGGCAGGGGGCTGAGCTATGGCTACACCTTC
D: .; V: TRBV2; size: .; J: TRBJ1-1; CDR3: CASSPRLNGGSEAFF; DNA: TGTGCCAGCAGTCCGCGACTGAATGGTGGATCTGAAGCTTTCTTT
D: TRBD1; V: TRBV30; size: .; J: TRBJ2-2; CDR3: CAWGRTGHTGELFF; DNA: TGTGCCTGGGGTAGGACAGGGCACACCGGGGAGCTGTTTTTT
D: TRBD1; V: TRBV18; size: .; J: TRBJ1-1; CDR3: CASSLKGPGQGAPEAFF; DNA: TGTGCCAGCTCACTTAAAGGACCGGGACAGGGGGCCCCTGAAGCTTTCTTT